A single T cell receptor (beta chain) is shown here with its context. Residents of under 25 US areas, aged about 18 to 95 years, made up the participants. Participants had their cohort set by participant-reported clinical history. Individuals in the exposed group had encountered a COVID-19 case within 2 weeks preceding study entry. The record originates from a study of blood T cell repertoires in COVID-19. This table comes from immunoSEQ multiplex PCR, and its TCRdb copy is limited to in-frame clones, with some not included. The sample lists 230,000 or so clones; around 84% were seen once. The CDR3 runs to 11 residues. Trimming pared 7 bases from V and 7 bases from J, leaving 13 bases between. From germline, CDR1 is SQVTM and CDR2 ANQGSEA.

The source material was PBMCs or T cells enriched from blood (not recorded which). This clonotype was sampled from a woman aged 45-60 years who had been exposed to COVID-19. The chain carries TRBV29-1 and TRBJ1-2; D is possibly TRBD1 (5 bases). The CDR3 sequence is CSALGGGGYTF. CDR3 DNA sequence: TGCAGCGCCCTGGGGGGGGGTGGCTACACCTTC.